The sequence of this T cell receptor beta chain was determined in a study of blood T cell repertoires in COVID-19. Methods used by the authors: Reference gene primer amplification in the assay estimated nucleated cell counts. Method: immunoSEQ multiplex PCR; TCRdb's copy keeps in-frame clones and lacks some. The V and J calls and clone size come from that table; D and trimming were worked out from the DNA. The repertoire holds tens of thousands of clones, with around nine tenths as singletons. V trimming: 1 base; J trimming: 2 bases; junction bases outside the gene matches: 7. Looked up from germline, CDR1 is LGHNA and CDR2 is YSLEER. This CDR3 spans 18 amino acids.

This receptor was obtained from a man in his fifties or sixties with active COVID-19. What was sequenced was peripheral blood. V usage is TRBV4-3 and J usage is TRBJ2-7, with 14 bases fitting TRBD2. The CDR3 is CASSQGPGTSGSTYEQYF. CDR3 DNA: TGCGCCAGCAGCCAAGGGCCCGGGACTAGCGGGAGTACCTACGAGCAGTACTTC.